One sample yielded the 21 T cell receptor beta chains listed below, sequenced in a study of shared clonotypes between healthy human individuals. Repertoires were generated with immunoSEQ multiplex PCR, while TCRdb's copy carries only in-frame clones and drops some. The table has about 590,000 clones, roughly 95% seen once; the top ten hold 0.09% to 0.13%. CD45RO-negative, CCR7-selected cells formed the naive CD8 fraction, which excluded terminally differentiated effector memory CD45RA+ cells. The specimen was naive CD8+ T cells sorted from blood. Receptors were obtained from a woman aged 25-40 years in good health.

V usage is TRBV11-2 and J usage is TRBJ1-2; D not certain. V was cut by 0 bases and J by 2 bases, with 7 bases left in between. CDR1 is SGHAT, CDR2 FQNNGV, per germline. The CDR3 has 14 amino acids. This CDR3 is CASSLENWNYGYTF. CDR3 bases: TGTGCCAGCAGCTTAGAGAATTGGAACTATGGCTACACCTTC. The full variable domain, in which reference TRBV11-2 and TRBJ1-2 provide the parts outside the CDR3, is EAGVAQSPRYKIIEKRQSVAFWCNPISGHATLYWYQQILGQGPKLLIQFQNNGVVDDSQLPKDRFSAERLKGVDSTLKIQPAKLEDSAVYLCASSLENWNYGYTFGSGTRLTVV.

CDR3 loop: CASSLERTISYEQYF. The CDR3 DNA sequence: TGTGCCAGCAGCTTGGAGCGGACCATCTCCTACGAGCAGTACTTC. The chain carries TRBV7-8 and TRBJ2-7; a possible D gene is TRBD2 (5 bases). The ends were cut back, 3 bases at V and 0 bases at J, with 12 bases in the middle. The CDR3 has 15 residues. Germline V gives CDR1 SGHVS, CDR2 FQNEAQ.

CDR3 protein: CASSYIRGGYTEAFF. The CDR3 bases are TGTGCCAGCAGTTATATCCGGGGGGGATACACTGAAGCTTTCTTT. V and J are TRBV28 and TRBJ1-1, with a weak D call TRBD1 (5 bases). Trimming removed 4 bases at V and 3 bases at J, with 15 bases between. CDR3 length: 15 amino acids. The germline V gene has CDR1 MDHEN and CDR2 SYDVKM.

V and J are TRBV7-8 and TRBJ2-7; TRBD2 agrees at 11 bases. The CDR3 totals 16 residues. Germline lookup yields CDR1 SGHVS and CDR2 FQNEAQ. V lost 4 bases and J lost 2; bases outside the gene matches: 7. The CDR3 nucleotides are TGTGCCAGCAGCTCCGGACTAGCGGGTAGGCCCTACGAGCAGTACTTC. It translates to CASSSGLAGRPYEQYF. Together with reference TRBV7-8 and TRBJ2-7, the CDR3 gives the full variable domain: GAGVSQSPRYKVAKRGQDVALRCDPISGHVSLFWYQQALGQGPEFLTYFQNEAQLDKSGLPSDRFFAERPEGSVSTLKIQRTQQEDSAVYLCASSSGLAGRPYEQYFGPGTRLTVT.

This chain joins TRBV11-2 and TRBJ2-7; D may be TRBD1 or TRBD2 (6 bases each). Trimming took 5 bases from V and 2 from J, leaving 13 bases between them. The CDR3 loop spans 14 amino acids. Germline V lookup: CDR1 SGHAT, CDR2 FQNNGV. This CDR3 reads CASSPGDFPYEQYF. CDR3 coding DNA: TGTGCCAGCAGCCCAGGGGACTTTCCCTACGAGCAGTACTTC. Together with reference TRBV11-2 and TRBJ2-7, the CDR3 gives the full variable domain: EAGVAQSPRYKIIEKRQSVAFWCNPISGHATLYWYQQILGQGPKLLIQFQNNGVVDDSQLPKDRFSAERLKGVDSTLKIQPAKLEDSAVYLCASSPGDFPYEQYFGPGTRLTVT.

The chain links TRBV5-6 to TRBJ2-7; 10 bases are shared with TRBD2. There are 15 residues in the CDR3. Germline CDR1 is SGHDT and CDR2 is YYEEEE. Trimming removed 1 base from V and 5 bases from J; junction bases left unmatched: 6. The CDR3 sequence: CASSLRLAGVHEQYF. The CDR3 bases are TGTGCCAGCAGCTTGAGGCTAGCGGGAGTCCACGAGCAGTACTTC.

This clone was observed a few times. V gene TRBV7-9 combines with J gene TRBJ2-7; 7 bases match TRBD2. The CDR3 spans 15 residues. Unmatched junction bases numbered 5, after V lost 1 base and J lost 2 bases. CDR1 and CDR2 from the germline V gene are SEHNR and FQNEAQ (reference sequence). CDR3 sequence: CASSLGASGPYEQYF. CDR3 coding DNA: TGTGCCAGCAGCTTAGGTGCTAGCGGCCCCTACGAGCAGTACTTC.

The chain employs TRBV5-6 and TRBJ2-3; 10 nucleotides agree with TRBD1. V lost 4 bases, J lost 3 bases, and 5 bases stayed unmatched. CDR3 length equals 15 residues. Germline V gene sequence: CDR1 SGHDT, CDR2 YYEEEE. This CDR3 is CASSGQGVGTDTQYF. The CDR3 DNA reads TGTGCCAGCAGCGGACAGGGGGTCGGTACAGATACGCAGTATTTT.

J is TRBJ2-3 and V is TRBV19; TRBD2 agrees at 7 bases. V lost 5 bases, J lost 3 bases, and 5 bases stayed unmatched. The CDR3 totals 14 residues. Germline CDR1 LNHDA, CDR2 SQIVND (reference sequence). This chain's CDR3 is CASSGAGVTDTQYF. The DNA for the CDR3 is TGTGCCAGTAGTGGTGCGGGAGTGACAGATACGCAGTATTTT.

V is TRBV27 and J is TRBJ2-1; 12 bases fit TRBD2. J was trimmed by 9 bases and V by 5 bases; bases with no gene match: 5. The germline CDR1 and CDR2 sequences are MNHEY and SMNVEV (reference sequence). This CDR3 region has 14 residues. CDR3 protein: CASSPSLAGGEQFF. The CDR3, as DNA: TGTGCCAGCAGTCCGTCACTAGCGGGAGGTGAGCAGTTCTTC.

The chain recombines TRBV5-6 with TRBJ2-5, with a weak D call TRBD2 (5 bases). Germline V gene lookup returns CDR1 SGHDT and CDR2 YYEEEE. V was pared by 1 base and J by 6 bases, with 13 bases between. This CDR3 has 14 residues. CDR3 region: CASSLNAGAKTQYF. Here the CDR3 DNA reads TGTGCCAGCAGCTTGAACGCGGGTGCAAAGACCCAGTACTTC.

The chain employs TRBV4-1 and TRBJ2-5; possible D gene TRBD2, 5 bases. The CDR3 runs to 15 residues. V dropped 0 bases and J dropped 5 bases, with 13 bases sitting between them. Germline-derived CDR1 and CDR2 are MGHRA and YSYEKL. CDR3 sequence reads: CASSQDGRRSETQYF. As DNA, the CDR3 is TGCGCCAGCAGCCAAGATGGTAGGAGGTCGGAGACCCAGTACTTC.

The chain carries TRBV27 and TRBJ2-3; the match to TRBD2 covers 12 bases. This CDR3 spans 16 amino acids. The V gene end was trimmed by 1 base and the J gene end by 6 bases; junction bases not matched to a gene: 5. The germline V gene encodes CDR1 MNHEY and CDR2 SMNVEV (reference sequence). CDR3: CASSLLASGRGDTQYF. In DNA form, the CDR3 reads TGTGCCAGCAGTTTATTGGCTAGCGGGAGGGGGGATACGCAGTATTTT.

This clone was seen a few times. The chain is built from TRBV9 and TRBJ1-1; D is undetermined. Germline V gene lookup returns CDR1 SGDLS and CDR2 YYNGEE. The length of the CDR3 is 14 residues. The V end was cut by 4 bases, the J end by 1 base, with 11 bases between. The DNA for the CDR3 is TGTGCCAGCAGCACACAGACCGGGAACACTGAAGCTTTCTTT. Its protein is CASSTQTGNTEAFF.

The rearrangement links TRBV5-1 to TRBJ2-1; 8 bases are shared with TRBD2. The CDR3 consists of 14 residues. V was pared by 4 bases and J by 7 bases, with 7 bases of the junction left unmatched. Germline V gene lookup returns CDR1 SGHRS and CDR2 YFSETQ. This chain's CDR3 is CASSLWTSKNEQFF. DNA of the CDR3: TGCGCCAGCAGCCTCTGGACTAGCAAGAATGAGCAGTTCTTC.

This clone appeared a few times. The J gene is TRBJ2-5, the V gene TRBV5-4; no clear D gene. This CDR3 is built from 13 residues. Germline values: CDR1 SGHNT, CDR2 YYREEE (reference sequence). V lost 0 bases to trimming and J lost 3 bases, with 6 bases between them. CDR3 sequence (DNA): TGTGCCAGCAGCTTGGAACGGAAAGAGACCCAGTACTTC. It specifies CASSLERKETQYF. Full variable domain (missing parts from reference TRBV5-4 and TRBJ2-5): ETGVTQSPTHLIKTRGQQVTLRCSSQSGHNTVSWYQQALGQGPQFIFQYYREEENGRGNFPPRFSGLQFPNYSSELNVNALELDDSALYLCASSLERKETQYFGPGTRLLVL.

V usage is TRBV28 and J usage is TRBJ1-1; tentative D call: TRBD1 (6 bases). Trimming pared 1 base from V and 3 bases from J, leaving 15 bases between. The CDR3 has 16 residues. Germline V CDR1 and CDR2: MDHEN, SYDVKM. CDR3 bases: TGTGCCAGCAGTTTATTGTCGGGGGGCTGGGACACTGAAGCTTTCTTT. Translation gives CASSLLSGGWDTEAFF.

The chain is built from TRBV30 and TRBJ2-3, with D maybe TRBD2 (5 bases). This CDR3 is 12 amino acids long. V was cut by 4 bases and J by 4 bases, with 9 bases left in between. CDR1 and CDR2 from the germline V gene are GTSNPN and SVGIG (reference sequence). CDR3 nucleotides: TGTGCCTGGAACGGGATGGCAGATACGCAGTATTTT. Translating gives CAWNGMADTQYF.

The chain carries TRBV6-5 and TRBJ2-7, with D hard to call. The CDR3 contains 14 residues. Trimming pared 5 bases from V and 3 bases from J, leaving 14 bases between. Per germline, CDR1 MNHEY and CDR2 SVGAGI. Written as DNA, the CDR3 is TGTGCCAGCAGTCCCCCGCAGAATCACTACGAGCAGTACTTC. This gives the protein CASSPPQNHYEQYF.

V gene TRBV19 combines with J gene TRBJ1-1; possibly TRBD1 for D (6 bases). Trimming removed 5 bases from V and 1 base from J, with 11 bases in between. The CDR3 covers 14 residues. Germline V CDR1 and CDR2: LNHDA, SQIVND (reference sequence). CDR3 sequence (DNA): TGTGCCAGTAGTTCTCGGACAGCGAACACTGAAGCTTTCTTT. This encodes CASSSRTANTEAFF. The full variable domain, rest sourced from reference TRBV19 and TRBJ1-1, is DGGITQSPKYLFRKEGQNVTLSCEQNLNHDAMYWYRQDPGQGLRLIYYSQIVNDFQKGDIAEGYSVSREKKESFPLTVTSAQKNPTAFYLCASSSRTANTEAFFGQGTRLTVV.

The chain carries TRBV30 and TRBJ2-7, with a tentative D call TRBD1 (5 bases). CDR3 length: 12 amino acids. Germline V gene lookup returns CDR1 GTSNPN and CDR2 SVGIG (reference sequence). The CDR3 nucleotides are TGTGCGTATACAGGTCTGGGCTACGAGCAGTACTTC. Protein sequence: CAYTGLGYEQYF. Looking up the rest from reference TRBV30 and TRBJ2-7 gives the full variable domain: SQTIHQWPATLVQPVGSPLSLECTVEGTSNPNLYWYRQAAGRGLQLLFYSVGIGQISSEVPQNLSASRPQDRQFILSSKKLLLSDSGFYLCAYTGLGYEQYFGPGTRLTVT.